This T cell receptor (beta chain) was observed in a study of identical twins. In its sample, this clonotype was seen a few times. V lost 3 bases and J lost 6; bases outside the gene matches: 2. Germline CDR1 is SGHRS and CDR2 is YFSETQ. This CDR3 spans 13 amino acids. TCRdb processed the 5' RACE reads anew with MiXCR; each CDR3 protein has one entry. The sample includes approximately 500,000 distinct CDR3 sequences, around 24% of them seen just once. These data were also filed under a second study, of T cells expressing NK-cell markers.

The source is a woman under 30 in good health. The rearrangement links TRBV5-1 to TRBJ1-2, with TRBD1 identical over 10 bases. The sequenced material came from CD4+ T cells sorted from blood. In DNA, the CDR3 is TGCGCCAGCAGCTCCGGGACAGGGGATGGCTACACCTTC. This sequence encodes CASSSGTGDGYTF.